The TCR beta chain under discussion was sequenced for a study of vaccination effects on CD4 cells after COVID-19. The germline V gene has CDR1 MNHEY and CDR2 SMNVEV (reference sequence). The V end lost 6 bases, the J end lost 5 bases, and 14 bases lay between the germline ends. The CDR3 length is 14 residues. Clones were sequenced by immunoSEQ multiplex PCR, and TCRdb holds only the in-frame ones, with some missing. The table records tens of thousands of clones, around three quarters of them present only once. With regard to this clone: Antigen: not known.

Antigen-specific CD4+ T cells were expanded (with viral peptide pools) by the ViraFEST assay ahead of sequencing. Isolating CD4+ T cells followed around nine days of culture. PCR showed that the person got SARS-CoV-2 infection at some point between March and December 2020. Sequences were derived from CD4+ T cells from PBMCs cultured with HIV peptides, sampled before COVID-19 vaccination. The subset was: HIV-1 Nef peptide pool negative control/reference culture. The V and J genes are TRBV27 and TRBJ2-1, with D tentatively TRBD1 or TRBD2 (6 bases each). The receptor was derived from a human donor who had a prior SARS-CoV-2 infection. CDR3 residues: CASRPRRGNNEQFF. CDR3 nucleotides: TGTGCCAGCAGACCTAGGAGGGGGAACAATGAGCAGTTCTTC.